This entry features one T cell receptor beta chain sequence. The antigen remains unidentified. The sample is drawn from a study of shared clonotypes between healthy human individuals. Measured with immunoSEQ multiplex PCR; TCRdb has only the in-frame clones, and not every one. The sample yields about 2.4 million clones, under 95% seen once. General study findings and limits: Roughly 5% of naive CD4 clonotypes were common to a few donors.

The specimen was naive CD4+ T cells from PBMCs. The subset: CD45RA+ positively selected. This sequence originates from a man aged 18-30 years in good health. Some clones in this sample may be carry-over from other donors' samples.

This chain's CDR3 is CASSSLAGKETGELFF. In DNA form, the CDR3 reads TGCGCCAGCAGCTCCCTAGCGGGAAAAGAAACCGGGGAGCTGTTTTTT. The V call is TRBV5-1, the J call TRBJ2-2; 9 nucleotides align to TRBD2. CDR3 length: 16 residues. V trimming: 3 bases; J trimming: 5 bases; junction bases outside the gene matches: 8. CDR1 is SGHRS, CDR2 YFSETQ, per germline.